The 19 T cell receptor beta chains below were found in one sample sequenced in a study of cytomegalovirus exposure and HLA in healthy donors. The study ran its PCR with 60 Vbeta and 13 Jbeta primers. Method: immunoSEQ multiplex PCR; TCRdb's copy keeps in-frame clones and lacks some. The profile shows 150,000 to 190,000 clones, around 75% of them singletons. The sample comprised PBMCs. Receptor source: a man younger than 35 in good health and CMV-seronegative.

V usage is TRBV7-9 and J usage is TRBJ2-1; D is perhaps TRBD1 (5 bases). Germline V gene lookup returns CDR1 SEHNR and CDR2 FQNEAQ (reference sequence). V gave up 4 bases and J gave up 9 bases, with 16 bases separating them. The CDR3 totals 14 residues. CDR3: CASSSEYRIGEQFF. DNA for the CDR3: TGTGCCAGCAGCTCCGAGTACAGGATCGGTGAGCAGTTCTTC.

The chain couples TRBV2 to TRBJ2-6; 7 bases fit TRBD2. The V gene end was trimmed by 1 base and the J gene end by 0 bases; junction bases not matched to a gene: 6. The CDR3 spans 18 residues. CDR1 is SNHLY and CDR2 is FYNNEI in the germline V gene. DNA of the CDR3: TGTGCCAGCAGTGAAGGTGTGGGGGAGGGCTCTGGGGCCAACGTCCTGACTTTC. Translated, it gives CASSEGVGEGSGANVLTF.

This chain joins TRBV5-8 and TRBJ2-5; 10 nucleotides line up with TRBD1. V lost 4 bases, J lost 3 bases, and 3 bases stayed unmatched. The CDR3 extends over 14 amino acids. Germline CDR1 and CDR2: SGHTS and YDEGEE. CDR3 nucleotides: TGTGCCAGCAGCCCCGGACAGGGGGAAGAGACCCAGTACTTC. It encodes CASSPGQGEETQYF.

The V gene is TRBV5-1, the J gene TRBJ2-7; D is perhaps TRBD1 (5 bases). The V end was cut by 0 bases, the J end by 3 bases, with 28 bases between. Per germline, CDR1 SGHRS and CDR2 YFSETQ. The length of the CDR3 is 20 residues. CDR3 nucleotides: TGCGCCAGCAGCTTGGGATCAGGGCGAAGGCCCAATCCCTTTATCTACGAGCAGTACTTC. This sequence encodes CASSLGSGRRPNPFIYEQYF.

This clone was recorded only once. The genes are TRBV13 and TRBJ2-5; possible D gene TRBD2, 7 bases. Germline loops: CDR1 PRHDT, CDR2 FYEKMQ (reference sequence). V shed 0 bases and J shed 5 bases, with 13 bases lying between them. CDR3 length: 15 amino acids. CDR3 DNA sequence: TGTGCCAGCAGCTTAGGGGGAGAGGGGGGGGAGACCCAGTACTTC. Translation: CASSLGGEGGETQYF. The full variable domain, its missing parts supplied by reference TRBV13 and TRBJ2-5, is AAGVIQSPRHLIKEKRETATLKCYPIPRHDTVYWYQQGPGQDPQFLISFYEKMQSDKGSIPDRFSAQQFSDYHSELNMSSLELGDSALYFCASSLGGEGGETQYFGPGTRLLVL.

The gene calls are TRBV28 and TRBJ2-3, with D possibly matching TRBD2 (6 bases). This CDR3 region has 13 residues. Germline assignment: CDR1 MDHEN and CDR2 SYDVKM. With 8 bases removed from V and 2 bases from J, the gap between germline ends came to 11 bases. The CDR3 coding sequence is TGTGCCAGCGAACCGGGAGCCACAGATACGCAGTATTTT. Its translation: CASEPGATDTQYF. The whole variable domain, remainder taken from reference TRBV28 and TRBJ2-3, is DVKVTQSSRYLVKRTGEKVFLECVQDMDHENMFWYRQDPGLGLRLIYFSYDVKMKEKGDIPEGYSVSREKKERFSLILESASTNQTSMYLCASEPGATDTQYFGPGTRLTVL.

The V gene is TRBV27, the J gene TRBJ2-7; D is uncertain. Germline V gives CDR1 MNHEY, CDR2 SMNVEV (reference sequence). The V end lost 2 bases, the J end lost 5 bases, and 10 bases lay between the germline ends. The length of the CDR3 is 13 residues. Here the CDR3 DNA reads TGTGCCAGCAGTTTAGGGCCTCTGAACGAGCAGTACTTC. This sequence encodes CASSLGPLNEQYF.

The J gene is TRBJ2-7, the V gene TRBV28, with 9 bases that match TRBD2. Germline loops: CDR1 MDHEN, CDR2 SYDVKM. V lost 5 bases to trimming and J lost 4 bases; unmatched junction nucleotides: 3. This CDR3 spans 13 amino acids. As DNA, the CDR3 is TGTGCCAGCAGTGGCGGGAGGGGTTACGAGCAGTACTTC. Residues: CASSGGRGYEQYF.

The chain couples TRBV4-1 to TRBJ2-1, with 7 bases fitting TRBD1. CDR3 length: 14 amino acids. CDR1 and CDR2 from the germline V gene are MGHRA and YSYEKL. V gave up 3 bases and J gave up 9 bases; unmatched junction bases: 8. The CDR3 loop is CASSHLTTGVEQFF. The CDR3 DNA follows: TGCGCCAGCAGCCATCTCACTACAGGGGTTGAGCAGTTCTTC.

The genes are TRBV25-1 and TRBJ2-1; 10 nucleotides match TRBD2. The CDR3 is made up of 12 amino acids. In germline, CDR1 is MGHDK, CDR2 SYGVNS. The ends lost 6 bases at V and 15 bases at J; junction bases unmatched: 8. CDR3 loop: CASSPLAGELFF. DNA for the CDR3: TGTGCCAGCAGCCCCCTAGCGGGAGAACTGTTCTTC.

The CDR3 loop is CASSPRGSPQETQYF. CDR3 sequence (DNA): TGTGCCAGCAGCCCCAGGGGGTCTCCCCAAGAGACCCAGTACTTC. This chain joins TRBV9 and TRBJ2-5; 7 nucleotides align to TRBD1. From germline, CDR1 is SGDLS and CDR2 YYNGEE. This CDR3 has 15 residues. J gave up 1 base and V 4 bases, and 7 bases lay outside the gene matches.

This clone was observed once. The rearrangement links TRBV7-9 to TRBJ2-3; D is possibly TRBD2 (6 bases). The CDR3 runs to 12 residues. The V gene lost 5 bases and the J gene lost 7 bases, with 10 bases spanning the gap. The germline CDR1 and CDR2 sequences are SEHNR and FQNEAQ (reference sequence). CDR3 DNA: TGTGCCAGCAGCGGGGGGACTTATACGCAGTATTTT. As protein: CASSGGTYTQYF. Full variable domain (remainder filled in from reference TRBV7-9 and TRBJ2-3): DTGVSQNPRHKITKRGQNVTFRCDPISEHNRLYWYRQTLGQGPEFLTYFQNEAQLEKSRLLSDRFSAERPKGSFSTLEIQRTEQGDSAMYLCASSGGTYTQYFGPGTRLTVL.

This chain links TRBV9 with TRBJ2-2; the match to TRBD1 covers 7 bases. V lost 3 bases and J lost 5; bases outside the gene matches: 13. The CDR3 is 17 residues long. Germline lookup yields CDR1 SGDLS and CDR2 YYNGEE. The CDR3 reads CASSGLTPGQRTGELFF. Written as DNA, the CDR3 is TGTGCCAGCAGCGGCCTCACCCCGGGACAGCGGACCGGGGAGCTGTTTTTT.

This clone came up once. The chain has TRBV18 and TRBJ2-1; D perhaps matches TRBD2 (6 bases). This CDR3 spans 16 amino acids. Germline V lookup: CDR1 KGHSH, CDR2 LQKENI. Trimming left V 3 bases short and J 4 bases short, with 16 bases between. CDR3 loop: CASSPGSGGTYNEQFF. As DNA, the CDR3 is TGTGCCAGCTCACCCGGTAGCGGCGGGACGTACAATGAGCAGTTCTTC.

V and J are TRBV4-1 and TRBJ1-1; 7 bases map to TRBD1. This CDR3 is built from 16 residues. Per germline, CDR1 MGHRA and CDR2 YSYEKL. Trimming cost V 0 bases and J 0 bases; bases outside gene matches: 4. The CDR3 DNA follows: TGCGCCAGCAGCCAAGATCTGGGACAGATGAACACTGAAGCTTTCTTT. This sequence encodes CASSQDLGQMNTEAFF.

This chain uses TRBV5-5 with TRBJ2-7, with TRBD1 matching over 10 bases. CDR1 SGHKS and CDR2 YYEKEE come from the germline V gene (reference sequence). Unmatched junction bases numbered 9, after V lost 4 bases and J lost 5 bases. The CDR3 extends over 15 amino acids. This CDR3 is CASSQGQGSPHEQYF. Here the CDR3 DNA reads TGTGCCAGCAGCCAGGGACAGGGGTCCCCCCACGAGCAGTACTTC.

This clone was counted ten times or more. The CDR3 loop is CASSKGLAGGEQYF. The CDR3, as DNA: TGTGCCAGCAGCAAAGGGCTAGCGGGAGGGGAGCAGTACTTC. V gene TRBV21-1 combines with J gene TRBJ2-7; no DNA check was done on the table's D call, TRBD2. TRBV21-1 is shown as a pseudogene. The CDR3 runs to 14 residues.

The genes are TRBV19 and TRBJ1-2; D unclear. The CDR3 sequence is 11 residues long. Deletions cut 11 bases from V and 6 bases from J, with 13 bases between. Germline CDR1 and CDR2: LNHDA and SQIVND (reference sequence). DNA of the CDR3: TGTGCCGCCGAGGATCCAGATGGCTACACCTTC. Translation: CAAEDPDGYTF.

In its sample, this clone was seen once. The J gene is TRBJ1-1, the V gene TRBV4-3; D perhaps matches TRBD1 (6 bases). Trimming cost V 9 bases and J 0 bases, with 17 bases left between them. There are 15 residues in the CDR3. The V gene's germline CDR1 is LGHNA and CDR2 YSLEER. CDR3 nucleotides: TGCGCCAGTAGAAAACGACAGGCCTTGAACACTGAAGCTTTCTTT. Amino acids: CASRKRQALNTEAFF.